One sample yielded the 10 T cell receptor beta chains listed below, sequenced in a study of blood T cell repertoires in COVID-19. The data were produced by immunoSEQ multiplex PCR, yet TCRdb's version contains in-frame clones alone and is incomplete. The data hold over 200,000 clones, with more than 80% observed a single time. Sequencing was performed on peripheral blood. The origin of the receptors is a woman of 80 years or more with COVID-19, enrolled during active disease.

V and J are TRBV10-1 and TRBJ1-1; 7 bases line up with TRBD1. The CDR3 runs to 13 residues. V was clipped by 5 bases and J by 3 bases; unmatched bases: 3. From germline, CDR1 is WNHNN and CDR2 SYGVQD (reference sequence). The CDR3 sequence: CASSSRGDTEAFF. In DNA, the CDR3 is TGCGCCAGCAGTTCCAGGGGGGACACTGAAGCTTTCTTT.

This clone was seen at least ten times. The rearrangement joins TRBV27 to TRBJ2-1; the match to TRBD2 covers 7 bases. The CDR3 is 15 amino acids. From germline, CDR1 is MNHEY and CDR2 SMNVEV (reference sequence). V lost 8 bases, J lost 4 bases, and 11 bases stayed unmatched. The CDR3: CASSLAAGVYNEQFF. Here the CDR3 DNA reads TGTGCCAGCTCATTGGCGGCGGGGGTTTACAATGAGCAGTTCTTC.

The genes are TRBV5-6 and TRBJ1-5; 7 bases fit TRBD1. In germline, CDR1 is SGHDT, CDR2 YYEEEE. This CDR3 is 14 amino acids long. V lost 5 bases, J lost 6 bases, and 8 bases stayed unmatched. The CDR3 DNA sequence: TGTGCCAGCAGTCGCGGACAGGCCGGTCAGCCCCAGCATTTT. Translation: CASSRGQAGQPQHF.

CDR3 in DNA: TGTGCCAGCAGCTTAGCCCCTAGCGGGAGCGGCAATGAGCAGTTCTTC. It is translated as CASSLAPSGSGNEQFF. The chain employs TRBV7-6 and TRBJ2-1, with 10 bases matching TRBD2. The germline V gene encodes CDR1 SGHVS and CDR2 FNYEAQ. Trimming removed 0 bases from V and 6 bases from J; junction bases left unmatched: 5. The CDR3 totals 16 residues.

The chain uses TRBV27 and TRBJ1-2; 8 bases agree with TRBD1. This CDR3 region has 14 residues. CDR1 and CDR2 from the germline V gene are MNHEY and SMNVEV (reference sequence). The ends lost 4 bases at V and 3 bases at J; junction bases unmatched: 4. CDR3 protein: CASSSQGGYYGYTF. CDR3 in DNA: TGTGCCAGCAGTTCACAGGGGGGCTACTATGGCTACACCTTC.

This sequence joins TRBV6-5 and TRBJ2-7; 7 positions agree with TRBD1. The CDR3 loop spans 15 amino acids. V dropped 0 bases and J dropped 2; count of bases not matched to a gene: 4. Germline V gives CDR1 MNHEY, CDR2 SVGAGI. The CDR3 DNA reads TGTGCCAGCAGTTACTCGCGACAGGGTGCCTACGAGCAGTACTTC. This codes for CASSYSRQGAYEQYF.

The chain joins TRBV3-1 (or the pseudogene TRBV3-2) to TRBJ1-2, with 8 bases that match TRBD1. V lost 1 base, J lost 9 bases, and 10 bases stayed unmatched. CDR1 is LGHDT, CDR2 YNNKEL, per germline (reference sequence). The CDR3 has 15 residues. CDR3 residues: CASSQGPVTGVSYTF. CDR3 nucleotide sequence: TGTGCCAGCAGCCAAGGCCCGGTGACAGGGGTAAGCTACACCTTC.

The J gene is TRBJ2-1, the V gene TRBV7-9; possible D gene TRBD1, 6 bases. The V end was cut by 5 bases, the J end by 3 bases, with 23 bases between. The V gene's germline CDR1 is SEHNR and CDR2 FQNEAQ (reference sequence). The CDR3 extends over 18 amino acids. The CDR3 reads CASSNNWAGEINYNEQFF. The DNA for the CDR3 is TGTGCCAGCAGCAATAACTGGGCAGGGGAAATCAACTACAATGAGCAGTTCTTC.

This sequence joins TRBV7-9 and TRBJ2-3; 9 bases fit TRBD2. The CDR3 consists of 15 residues. The junction had 1 base not matched to a gene; V was cut back by 0 bases and J by 3 bases. CDR1 SEHNR and CDR2 FQNEAQ come from the germline V gene (reference sequence). The chain's CDR3 is CASSLASGGTDTQYF. The CDR3 nucleotides are TGTGCCAGCAGCTTAGCTAGCGGGGGAACAGATACGCAGTATTTT.

This clone showed up just once. The V and J genes are TRBV5-1 and TRBJ2-5, with 13 positions matching TRBD2. The V gene's germline CDR1 is SGHRS and CDR2 YFSETQ. This CDR3 comprises 17 residues. The junction had 12 bases not matched to a gene; V was cut back by 7 bases and J by 3 bases. The CDR3 here is CASGATSGRWFEETQYF. The CDR3 region has the DNA TGCGCCAGCGGCGCGACTAGCGGGAGGTGGTTTGAAGAGACCCAGTACTTC. Combining the CDR3 with reference TRBV5-1 and TRBJ2-5 gives the whole variable domain KAGVTQTPRYLIKTRGQQVTLSCSPISGHRSVSWYQQTPGQGLQFLFEYFSETQRNKGNFPGRFSGRQFSNSRSEMNVSTLELGDSALYLCASGATSGRWFEETQYFGPGTRLLVL.